The T cell receptor (beta chain) described here comes from a study of blood T cell repertoires in COVID-19. Clones were read by immunoSEQ multiplex PCR, and TCRdb kept only the in-frame ones, dropping some. The table has over 400,000 clones, roughly nine tenths seen once. The CDR3 runs 14 residues. Deletions cut 2 bases from V and 8 bases from J, with 13 bases between. The germline CDR1 and CDR2 sequences are GTSNPN and SVGIG (reference sequence). Sequenced material: peripheral blood. This receptor was taken from a woman aged 45-60 years with COVID-19, enrolled during active disease. The chain has TRBV30 and TRBJ1-6; D perhaps matches TRBD1 (6 bases). CDR3 sequence: CAWSPPRTDSPLHF. The CDR3 DNA reads TGTGCCTGGAGTCCCCCTCGGACAGATTCACCCCTCCACTTT.